This passage covers 27 T cell receptor beta chains from one sample sequenced in a study of technical replicates of blood from several donors. Measured with immunoSEQ multiplex PCR; TCRdb has only the in-frame clones, and not every one. The sample lists tens of thousands of clones, approximately 93% seen once, with roughly 0.37% in the top ten. Sequences were obtained from T cells isolated from PBMCs. The receptors originated from a human donor in good health.

The chain's CDR3 is CASSFFGGFTEAFF. The CDR3, as DNA: TGTGCCAGCAGTTTTTTCGGAGGGTTCACTGAAGCTTTCTTT. The V gene is TRBV28, the J gene TRBJ1-1; D is unclear. Trimming took off 3 bases at V and 4 bases at J, with 12 bases between the two ends. Germline V gene data show CDR1 as MDHEN and CDR2 as SYDVKM. This CDR3 is built from 14 residues. Using reference TRBV28 and TRBJ1-1 for the parts outside the CDR3, the full variable domain is DVKVTQSSRYLVKRTGEKVFLECVQDMDHENMFWYRQDPGLGLRLIYFSYDVKMKEKGDIPEGYSVSREKKERFSLILESASTNQTSMYLCASSFFGGFTEAFFGQGTRLTVV.

The genes are TRBV6-5 and TRBJ1-1; no clear D gene. From germline, CDR1 is MNHEY and CDR2 SVGAGI. Trimming took 2 bases from V and 1 from J, leaving 5 bases between them. The CDR3 sequence is 13 residues long. CDR3 coding DNA: TGTGCCAGCAGTTACCTAGGGAACACTGAAGCTTTCTTT. Translated: CASSYLGNTEAFF.

The chain employs TRBV30 and TRBJ1-2, with D maybe TRBD1 (5 bases). The germline gives CDR1 GTSNPN, CDR2 SVGIG (reference sequence). The CDR3 covers 14 residues. The V end was cut by 6 bases, the J end by 0 bases, with 14 bases between. CDR3 DNA sequence: TGTGCCTGCCTGCAGGGTTCGGCTAACTATGGCTACACCTTC. It codes for CACLQGSANYGYTF.

The chain is built from TRBV6-5 and TRBJ1-1; the match to TRBD1 covers 8 bases. The trim removed 6 bases at V and 8 bases at J, leaving 2 bases unmatched. The germline V gene encodes CDR1 MNHEY and CDR2 SVGAGI. CDR3 size: 11 residues. DNA for the CDR3: TGTGCCAGCAGGCAGGGGGCAGAAGCTTTCTTT. This encodes CASRQGAEAFF.

The chain uses TRBV5-1 and TRBJ2-5; TRBD1 is a possible D gene (5 bases). The germline V gene has CDR1 SGHRS and CDR2 YFSETQ. Trimming took off 4 bases at V and 5 bases at J, with 12 bases between the two ends. The CDR3 loop spans 13 amino acids. For the CDR3, the DNA is TGCGCCAGCAGCGCAGGGTTTAGGGAGACCCAGTACTTC. This codes for CASSAGFRETQYF.

Here the CDR3 reads CASSYGSTEAFF. The CDR3 region has the DNA TGTGCCAGCAGTTACGGGAGCACTGAAGCTTTCTTT. J is TRBJ1-1 and V is TRBV6-5; D gene uncertain. V shed 2 bases and J shed 4 bases, with 5 bases lying between them. The CDR3 runs 12 residues. CDR1 is MNHEY, CDR2 SVGAGI, per germline.

This chain connects TRBV7-9 to TRBJ2-7; 9 bases match TRBD1. The CDR3 sequence is 15 residues long. Germline lookup yields CDR1 SEHNR and CDR2 FQNEAQ (reference sequence). J lost 0 bases, V lost 5 bases, and 5 bases had no gene match. CDR3 residues: CASSGGTGRSYEQYF. The CDR3 bases are TGTGCCAGCAGCGGGGGGACAGGGCGCTCCTACGAGCAGTACTTC. The complete variable domain, with remaining parts taken from reference TRBV7-9 and TRBJ2-7, reads DTGVSQNPRHKITKRGQNVTFRCDPISEHNRLYWYRQTLGQGPEFLTYFQNEAQLEKSRLLSDRFSAERPKGSFSTLEIQRTEQGDSAMYLCASSGGTGRSYEQYFGPGTRLTVT.

The chain recombines TRBV11-3 with TRBJ2-5; 10 bases align to TRBD1. The J segment lost 4 bases and the V segment lost 5 bases, leaving 7 bases of the junction unmatched. Germline CDR1 and CDR2: SGHNT and YENEEA. The CDR3 is made up of 15 amino acids. The DNA for the CDR3 is TGTGCCAGCAGCCAGGGACAGGGGTCTGGAGAGACCCAGTACTTC. Its protein product is CASSQGQGSGETQYF. Combining the CDR3 with reference TRBV11-3 and TRBJ2-5 gives the whole variable domain EAGVVQSPRYKIIEKKQPVAFWCNPISGHNTLYWYLQNLGQGPELLIRYENEEAVDDSQLPKDRFSAERLKGVDSTLKIQPAELGDSAVYLCASSQGQGSGETQYFGPGTRLLVL.

This sequence joins TRBV11-2 and TRBJ2-2, with TRBD2 as a possible D gene (6 bases). Trimming took 5 bases from V and 2 from J, leaving 12 bases between them. Germline V gene sequence: CDR1 SGHAT, CDR2 FQNNGV. This CDR3 has 15 residues. In DNA form, the CDR3 reads TGTGCCAGCAGCCTTAGCGGCTTAAACACCGGGGAGCTGTTTTTT. Encoded protein: CASSLSGLNTGELFF.

The gene calls are TRBV9 and TRBJ2-1, with 8 bases that match TRBD2. The junction had 12 bases not matched to a gene; V was cut back by 0 bases and J by 4 bases. Germline V gene lookup returns CDR1 SGDLS and CDR2 YYNGEE. The CDR3 is made up of 18 amino acids. In nucleotides, the CDR3 is TGTGCCAGCAGCGTAGCGGGGTTGGTGGCGGGAGGATACAATGAGCAGTTCTTC. Amino acids: CASSVAGLVAGGYNEQFF.

The chain joins TRBV27 to TRBJ2-7; maybe TRBD2 (5 bases). This CDR3 is built from 13 residues. Germline lookup yields CDR1 MNHEY and CDR2 SMNVEV (reference sequence). The ends were cut back, 5 bases at V and 5 bases at J, with 13 bases in the middle. The CDR3 reads CASSIRGSDEQYF. The CDR3 DNA follows: TGTGCCAGCAGTATTCGGGGTAGCGACGAGCAGTACTTC.

The chain is built from TRBV19 and TRBJ1-1, with D possibly being TRBD1 (6 bases). This CDR3 contains 15 residues. CDR1 LNHDA and CDR2 SQIVND come from the germline V gene (reference sequence). V was cut by 2 bases and J by 4 bases, with 14 bases left in between. This chain's CDR3 is CASSIFSGQTTEAFF. The CDR3 DNA is TGTGCCAGTAGTATATTTTCTGGACAGACCACTGAAGCTTTCTTT.

The chain combines TRBV4-1 with TRBJ2-3, with TRBD2 as a possible D gene (6 bases). Germline CDR1 reads MGHRA; CDR2 reads YSYEKL. Deletions cut 2 bases from V and 0 bases from J, with 12 bases between. The CDR3 covers 16 residues. The DNA of the CDR3 is TGCGCCAGCAGCCAATCCGGCGGGACTAGCACAGATACGCAGTATTTT. The encoded protein is CASSQSGGTSTDTQYF.

The gene calls are TRBV19 and TRBJ2-7; 7 bases fit TRBD1. The V gene's germline CDR1 is LNHDA and CDR2 SQIVND (reference sequence). The V and J ends lost 2 bases and 6 bases, in that order; junction bases with no gene match: 4. This CDR3 spans 13 amino acids. The CDR3 DNA is TGTGCCAGTAGTATAAGGGGGCAAGGCGAGCAGTACTTC. Protein: CASSIRGQGEQYF.

This chain links TRBV9 with TRBJ2-7, with 8 bases that match TRBD1. CDR3 length: 15 residues. With V trimmed by 0 bases and J by 6 bases, 8 bases remained unmatched. The V gene's germline CDR1 is SGDLS and CDR2 YYNGEE. The CDR3 here is CASSVARDRRGEQYF. CDR3 coding DNA: TGTGCCAGCAGCGTAGCACGGGACAGGCGAGGCGAGCAGTACTTC. Full variable domain (missing parts from reference TRBV9 and TRBJ2-7): DSGVTQTPKHLITATGQRVTLRCSPRSGDLSVYWYQQSLDQGLQFLIQYYNGEERAKGNILERFSAQQFPDLHSELNLSSLELGDSALYFCASSVARDRRGEQYFGPGTRLTVT.

The CDR3 protein is CASSLNTYEQYF. The CDR3, as DNA: TGTGCCAGCAGCCTCAACACCTACGAGCAGTACTTC. The chain combines TRBV11-2 with TRBJ2-7; no clear D gene. CDR3 length: 12 amino acids. Germline CDR1 is SGHAT and CDR2 is FQNNGV. Trimming removed 5 bases at V and 2 bases at J, with 7 bases between.

The V gene is TRBV13, the J gene TRBJ2-5, with 15 bases aligning to TRBD2. The CDR3 loop spans 18 amino acids. J was trimmed by 4 bases and V by 5 bases; bases with no gene match: 11. Germline V gene sequence: CDR1 PRHDT, CDR2 FYEKMQ (reference sequence). This chain's CDR3 is CASSLGLAGGKSSETQYF. The CDR3, as DNA: TGTGCCAGCAGCCTGGGACTAGCGGGAGGAAAAAGTTCAGAGACCCAGTACTTC. Together with reference TRBV13 and TRBJ2-5, the CDR3 gives the full variable domain: AAGVIQSPRHLIKEKRETATLKCYPIPRHDTVYWYQQGPGQDPQFLISFYEKMQSDKGSIPDRFSAQQFSDYHSELNMSSLELGDSALYFCASSLGLAGGKSSETQYFGPGTRLLVL.

The V and J genes are TRBV19 and TRBJ1-5; 8 bases are a match to TRBD1. CDR1 and CDR2 (germline): LNHDA, SQIVND (reference sequence). The CDR3 extends over 16 amino acids. Losses at the gene ends were 4 bases for V and 0 bases for J; bases not matched to a gene: 5. CDR3 in amino acids: CASSRGTGYSNQPQHF. Here the CDR3 DNA reads TGTGCCAGTAGTAGAGGGACAGGCTATAGCAATCAGCCCCAGCATTTT. The full variable domain, its missing parts supplied by reference TRBV19 and TRBJ1-5, is DGGITQSPKYLFRKEGQNVTLSCEQNLNHDAMYWYRQDPGQGLRLIYYSQIVNDFQKGDIAEGYSVSREKKESFPLTVTSAQKNPTAFYLCASSRGTGYSNQPQHFGDGTRLSIL.

V is TRBV7-2 and J is TRBJ1-2; D perhaps matches TRBD1 (6 bases). Trimming took off 5 bases at V and 4 bases at J, with 17 bases between the two ends. Per the germline V gene, CDR1 is SGHTA and CDR2 is FQGNSA. The CDR3 is 15 residues long. CDR3 residues: CASSASGGQRYGYTF. The CDR3, as DNA: TGTGCCAGCAGCGCAAGCGGGGGACAACGCTATGGCTACACCTTC.

The chain uses TRBV6-5 and TRBJ2-3; 8 bases map to TRBD2. The junction had 5 bases not matched to a gene; V was cut back by 2 bases and J by 7 bases. From germline, CDR1 is MNHEY and CDR2 SVGAGI. The CDR3 loop spans 14 amino acids. CDR3 amino acids: CASSYSGRGYTQYF. The CDR3 coding sequence is TGTGCCAGCAGTTACAGCGGGAGAGGGTATACGCAGTATTTT.

The genes are TRBV15 and TRBJ1-1; a weak D match, TRBD1 (6 bases). In germline, CDR1 is LNHNV, CDR2 YYDKDF (reference sequence). The germline V and J ends were trimmed by 0 bases and 10 bases, with 15 bases remaining between them. CDR3 length equals 14 residues. CDR3 region: CATSRDPGEDRAFF. CDR3 DNA sequence: TGTGCCACCAGCAGAGATCCAGGGGAAGATAGAGCTTTCTTT.

The chain links TRBV11-2 to TRBJ1-5; D is possibly TRBD1 (5 bases). Trimming removed 4 bases from V and 7 bases from J, with 8 bases in between. This CDR3 contains 12 residues. CDR1 and CDR2 (germline): SGHAT, FQNNGV. The CDR3 sequence: CASSSQGQPQHF. CDR3 sequence (DNA): TGTGCCAGCAGCTCTCAGGGACAGCCCCAGCATTTT.

The chain recombines TRBV6-5 with TRBJ1-5, with D hard to call. V lost 11 bases, J lost 0 bases, and 8 bases lay in between. The length of the CDR3 is 12 residues. Germline CDR1 reads MNHEY; CDR2 reads SVGAGI. The CDR3 DNA reads as TGTGCCCCCCGAGGTAGCAATCAGCCCCAGCATTTT. Translation gives CAPRGSNQPQHF.

The V call is TRBV5-1, the J call TRBJ1-4; D unclear. The germline V gene encodes CDR1 SGHRS and CDR2 YFSETQ. CDR3 length: 14 amino acids. The ends were cut back, 4 bases at V and 2 bases at J, with 9 bases in the middle. This CDR3 is CASSPRSTNEKLFF. In nucleotides, the CDR3 is TGCGCCAGCAGCCCCCGTAGCACTAATGAAAAACTGTTTTTT. Full variable domain (remainder filled in from reference TRBV5-1 and TRBJ1-4): KAGVTQTPRYLIKTRGQQVTLSCSPISGHRSVSWYQQTPGQGLQFLFEYFSETQRNKGNFPGRFSGRQFSNSRSEMNVSTLELGDSALYLCASSPRSTNEKLFFGSGTQLSVL.

The V gene is TRBV29-1, the J gene TRBJ2-1; TRBD1 is a possible D gene (5 bases). The ends were cut back, 6 bases at V and 0 bases at J, with 12 bases in the middle. The CDR3 is made up of 14 amino acids. The germline V gene encodes CDR1 SQVTM and CDR2 ANQGSEA. The CDR3 DNA reads as TGCAGCGTCAGACAGCCGAGCTCCTACAATGAGCAGTTCTTC. It codes for CSVRQPSSYNEQFF.

J is TRBJ2-1 and V is TRBV28; 8 nucleotides line up with TRBD1. This CDR3 region has 15 residues. Germline V gives CDR1 MDHEN, CDR2 SYDVKM. V lost 8 bases, J lost 3 bases, and 9 bases stayed unmatched. CDR3 residues: CASLFGQGYYNEQFF. CDR3 sequence (DNA): TGTGCCAGCCTTTTTGGACAGGGATACTACAATGAGCAGTTCTTC.

The rearrangement joins TRBV30 to TRBJ2-7, with D maybe TRBD2 (5 bases). V lost 0 bases and J lost 6, with 9 bases in between. Per the germline V gene, CDR1 is GTSNPN and CDR2 is SVGIG (reference sequence). This CDR3 is built from 12 residues. The CDR3 DNA sequence: TGTGCCTGGAGTGTAGCTAGCCCCGAGCAGTACTTC. It codes for CAWSVASPEQYF. Combining the CDR3 with reference TRBV30 and TRBJ2-7 gives the whole variable domain SQTIHQWPATLVQPVGSPLSLECTVEGTSNPNLYWYRQAAGRGLQLLFYSVGIGQISSEVPQNLSASRPQDRQFILSSKKLLLSDSGFYLCAWSVASPEQYFGPGTRLTVT.